The 26 T cell receptor beta chains listed next were all sequenced from one sample in a study of response to subunit inactivated influenza vaccine listed by TCRdb under 2018. Libraries were constructed by RT-PCR. Reads for this sample came from an Illumina HiSeq 2500. The public reads were quality trimmed at Q25 with fastp and then assembled into clones with MiXCR by TCRdb, keeping productive beta chains. Rows are combined by CDR3 protein, so each entry shows the most common genes and DNA. Across this sample there are 860,000 or so distinct CDR3 sequences, with around 20% seen only once. In total, the top ten clones hold about 9.4% of the sample. The sequencing used PBMCs from blood, collected 5 to 6 days after vaccination. These receptors were obtained from a man aged 50-60 years who received an inactivated influenza vaccine. Donor details come from another sample of the same person, matched by shared clones.

The chain carries TRBV24-1 and TRBJ2-7; D not resolved. Germline V gene lookup returns CDR1 KGHDR and CDR2 SFDVKD. Deletions cut 4 bases from V and 4 bases from J, with 7 bases between. This CDR3 is 12 amino acids long. The chain's CDR3 is CATSDTSYEQYF. In nucleotides, the CDR3 is TGTGCCACCAGTGACACCTCGTACGAGCAGTACTTC.

This clonotype was seen more than once but under ten times. V is TRBV5-5 and J is TRBJ2-2, with TRBD2 matching over 8 bases. The V and J ends lost 3 bases and 5 bases, in that order; junction bases with no gene match: 6. Germline V lookup: CDR1 SGHKS, CDR2 YYEKEE (reference sequence). The CDR3 runs to 15 residues. CDR3 residues: CASSSSGLGTGELFF. CDR3 in DNA: TGTGCCAGCAGCTCCTCGGGACTAGGAACCGGGGAGCTGTTTTTT.

The table lists this clonotype with a few counts. The chain uses TRBV10-3 and TRBJ2-1, with D perhaps TRBD1 (6 bases). CDR3 length: 12 residues. Germline CDR1 and CDR2: ENHRY and SYGVKD. V was trimmed by 4 bases and J by 6 bases, leaving 7 bases between them. The CDR3 reads CAISGDINEQFF. The CDR3 DNA reads as TGTGCCATCAGTGGGGACATCAATGAGCAGTTCTTC.

V and J are TRBV11-3 and TRBJ2-1; D possibly matches TRBD1 or TRBD2 (7 bases each). Germline V CDR1 and CDR2: SGHNT, YENEEA. V was pared by 5 bases and J by 4 bases, with 12 bases between. The CDR3 spans 14 residues. The CDR3 DNA sequence: TGTGCCAGCAGCCGCAGGGGGGGATACAATGAGCAGTTCTTC. Residues: CASSRRGGYNEQFF.

The chain employs TRBV7-9 and TRBJ1-4; D unresolved. V lost 1 base to trimming and J lost 3 bases, with 9 bases between them. CDR3 length equals 15 residues. Germline CDR1 and CDR2: SEHNR and FQNEAQ (reference sequence). The CDR3 bases are TGTGCCAGCAGCTTAGGCGGAGGGTCTAATGAAAAACTGTTTTTT. It specifies CASSLGGGSNEKLFF.

V usage is TRBV28 and J usage is TRBJ2-2; 8 bases are shared with TRBD1. V dropped 3 bases and J dropped 8; count of bases not matched to a gene: 8. CDR3 length: 15 amino acids. The germline V gene has CDR1 MDHEN and CDR2 SYDVKM. The CDR3: CASSFSDRVSGELFF. The CDR3 coding sequence is TGTGCCAGCAGTTTCTCGGACAGGGTTTCAGGGGAGCTGTTTTTT.

This clonotype was picked up a small number of times. The V gene is TRBV5-5, the J gene TRBJ2-2, with 7 bases aligning to TRBD2. The V segment lost 3 bases and the J segment 7 bases; nucleotides outside the gene matches: 9. The CDR3 has 15 residues. Germline CDR1 and CDR2: SGHKS and YYEKEE (reference sequence). CDR3 in amino acids: CASSSHWRGIGELFF. CDR3 nucleotides: TGTGCCAGCAGCTCCCACTGGCGGGGGATCGGGGAGCTGTTTTTT.

The V call is TRBV2, the J call TRBJ2-5, with D perhaps assigned TRBD1 or TRBD2 (5 bases each). With 11 bases removed from V and 5 bases from J, the gap between germline ends came to 18 bases. The V gene's germline CDR1 is SNHLY and CDR2 FYNNEI. The CDR3 loop spans 13 amino acids. CDR3 protein: CAGNPRGLETQYF. The CDR3 nucleotides are TGTGCCGGAAACCCGAGGGGTTTGGAGACCCAGTACTTC.

The rearrangement uses TRBV6-6 and TRBJ2-1, with 8 positions matching TRBD2. Germline CDR1 reads MNHNY; CDR2 reads SVGAGI (reference sequence). The V and J ends lost 8 bases and 13 bases, in that order; junction bases with no gene match: 7. This CDR3 region has 11 residues. This chain's CDR3 is CASGAGGLQFF. The CDR3 region has the DNA TGTGCCAGCGGCGCGGGGGGTCTACAGTTCTTC.

This clonotype was counted many times. V and J are TRBV12-3 or TRBV12-4 and TRBJ1-4; maybe TRBD1 (5 bases). V lost 6 bases and J lost 11, with 22 bases in between. This CDR3 is 15 amino acids long. CDR3 bases: TGTGCCAGCAGATCTACTGGGACCAGCGTGGGGAAACTGTTTTTT. Translating it yields CASRSTGTSVGKLFF.

The chain carries TRBV29-1 and TRBJ1-1; a possible D gene is TRBD1 (5 bases). From germline, CDR1 is SQVTM and CDR2 ANQGSEA. With 6 bases removed from V and 0 bases from J, the gap between germline ends came to 14 bases. The CDR3 is 14 residues long. CDR3 protein: CSVRQRLMNTEAFF. CDR3 DNA sequence: TGCAGCGTGCGACAGAGACTAATGAACACTGAAGCTTTCTTT.

This clonotype was counted between two and nine times. The rearrangement links TRBV6-2 or TRBV6-3 to TRBJ2-4, with 7 bases that match TRBD1. From germline, CDR1 is MNHEY and CDR2 SVGEGT. J lost 1 base, V lost 1 base, and 10 bases had no gene match. The CDR3 runs to 18 residues. CDR3 sequence: CASSYYGTASTAKNIQYF. The CDR3 coding sequence is TGTGCCAGCAGTTACTACGGGACAGCTTCTACTGCCAAAAACATTCAGTACTTC.

At least ten counts were recorded for this clonotype. The gene calls are TRBV9 and TRBJ2-7; 9 positions match TRBD2. Per the germline V gene, CDR1 is SGDLS and CDR2 is YYNGEE. CDR3 length: 15 residues. Germline trimming cut 1 base from V and 6 bases from J; bases unmatched to any gene: 8. CDR3 loop: CASSVLSGGFGEQYF. The CDR3 nucleotides read TGTGCCAGCAGCGTACTCAGCGGGGGGTTTGGCGAGCAGTACTTC.

J is TRBJ2-3 and V is TRBV7-8; no clear D gene. Trimming removed 1 base from V and 0 bases from J, with 11 bases in between. The CDR3 contains 16 residues. Germline lookup yields CDR1 SGHVS and CDR2 FQNEAQ. The CDR3 DNA sequence: TGTGCCAGCAGCTTAGTCACGAGGAGAAGCACAGATACGCAGTATTTT. Residues: CASSLVTRRSTDTQYF. The variable domain in full, completed from reference TRBV7-8 and TRBJ2-3, reads GAGVSQSPRYKVAKRGQDVALRCDPISGHVSLFWYQQALGQGPEFLTYFQNEAQLDKSGLPSDRFFAERPEGSVSTLKIQRTQQEDSAVYLCASSLVTRRSTDTQYFGPGTRLTVL.

The V gene is TRBV12-3 or TRBV12-4, the J gene TRBJ2-6; TRBD1 is a possible D gene (6 bases). The CDR3 totals 14 residues. Trimming took 8 bases from V and 2 from J, leaving 10 bases between them. The CDR3 here is CASGTTAGANVLTF. Written as DNA, the CDR3 is TGTGCCAGCGGGACAACGGCTGGGGCCAACGTCCTGACTTTC.

Many counts were recorded for this clonotype. The chain joins TRBV12-3 or TRBV12-4 to TRBJ2-5; possible D gene TRBD2, 6 bases. Trimming left V 6 bases short and J 4 bases short, with 15 bases between. The CDR3 length is 14 residues. The CDR3 is CASSPRAGLETQYF. The DNA for the CDR3 is TGTGCCAGCAGCCCTAGGGCGGGGTTAGAGACCCAGTACTTC.

The chain employs TRBV4-3 and TRBJ2-2, with TRBD2 identical over 8 bases. The CDR3 spans 15 residues. J was trimmed by 4 bases and V by 8 bases; bases with no gene match: 9. Germline V gene data show CDR1 as LGHNA and CDR2 as YSLEER. The CDR3: CASARGGGSTGELFF. CDR3 coding DNA: TGCGCCAGCGCACGGGGGGGCGGGAGCACCGGGGAGCTGTTTTTT.

This chain connects TRBV20-1 to TRBJ1-6, with D tentatively TRBD1 (5 bases). V shed 5 bases and J shed 9 bases, with 26 bases lying between them. This CDR3 contains 17 residues. Germline CDR1 is DFQATT and CDR2 is SNEGSKA (reference sequence). The chain's CDR3 is CSARNPFFGTLGSPLHF. As DNA, the CDR3 is TGCAGTGCTCGGAACCCTTTTTTTGGGACCTTGGGTTCACCCCTCCACTTT.

The chain employs TRBV29-1 and TRBJ2-1; 8 nucleotides line up with TRBD1. J lost 6 bases, V lost 0 bases, and 7 bases had no gene match. Germline CDR1 is SQVTM and CDR2 is ANQGSEA. The CDR3 has 15 amino acids. The CDR3 nucleotides read TGCAGCGTTGAAGACTGGACAGGGATTCTCAATGAGCAGTTCTTC. It is translated as CSVEDWTGILNEQFF.

The chain has TRBV2 and TRBJ2-1, with a tentative D call TRBD2 (5 bases). This CDR3 is built from 15 residues. V lost 6 bases and J lost 10, with 22 bases in between. Germline V gene lookup returns CDR1 SNHLY and CDR2 FYNNEI. The CDR3 DNA reads TGTGCCAGCAGCATAAATATCCTAGCTTTCTCAGAGCAGTTCTTC. This translates into CASSINILAFSEQFF. The full variable domain, with the rest looked up from reference TRBV2 and TRBJ2-1, is EPEVTQTPSHQVTQMGQEVILRCVPISNHLYFYWYRQILGQKVEFLVSFYNNEISEKSEIFDDQFSVERPDGSNFTLKIRSTKLEDSAMYFCASSINILAFSEQFFGPGTRLTVL.

The sample holds many counts of this clonotype. The rearrangement joins TRBV5-1 to TRBJ2-1; perhaps TRBD2 as D (6 bases). The CDR3 consists of 15 residues. The V and J ends lost 3 bases and 5 bases respectively, with 15 bases between them. From germline, CDR1 is SGHRS and CDR2 YFSETQ. The CDR3 sequence is CASSSGGTTNNEQFF. CDR3 DNA: TGCGCCAGCAGCTCCGGCGGGACGACCAACAATGAGCAGTTCTTC.

The DNA for the CDR3 is TGTGCCAGCAGCTCAGAAAGCACAGATACGCAGTATTTT. Translation gives CASSSESTDTQYF. The gene calls are TRBV7-2 and TRBJ2-3, with no clear D. The CDR3 spans 13 residues. Germline loops: CDR1 SGHTA, CDR2 FQGNSA. V was cut by 4 bases and J by 0 bases, with 5 bases left in between.

This chain links TRBV20-1 with TRBJ2-7; TRBD2 might be the D (6 bases). Germline V CDR1 and CDR2: DFQATT, SNEGSKA (reference sequence). This CDR3 contains 15 residues. Trimming cost V 0 bases and J 0 bases, with 12 bases left between them. In DNA form, the CDR3 reads TGCAGTGCTAGAGAAATGGCGGGGAGCTCCTACGAGCAGTACTTC. It is translated as CSAREMAGSSYEQYF.

The chain employs TRBV9 and TRBJ2-1, with D perhaps matching TRBD2 (5 bases). Trimming removed 0 bases from V and 7 bases from J, with 17 bases in between. This CDR3 contains 16 residues. The germline gives CDR1 SGDLS, CDR2 YYNGEE. The DNA for the CDR3 is TGTGCCAGCAGCGTAGTAGGAGACCCAGCGGTGAATGAGCAGTTCTTC. Translating it yields CASSVVGDPAVNEQFF.

This clonotype appeared many times. The gene calls are TRBV4-3 and TRBJ2-7; 8 positions match TRBD2. From germline, CDR1 is LGHNA and CDR2 YSLEER. Trimming removed 0 bases from V and 6 bases from J; junction bases left unmatched: 7. The CDR3 sequence is 15 residues long. The CDR3 loop is CASSQESRLAGEQYF. CDR3 nucleotides: TGCGCCAGCAGCCAAGAGAGTAGGCTAGCGGGCGAGCAGTACTTC.

This sequence joins TRBV12-3 or TRBV12-4 and TRBJ1-2; D perhaps matches TRBD1 (5 bases). The germline V and J ends were trimmed by 6 bases and 2 bases, with 10 bases remaining between them. The CDR3 loop spans 13 amino acids. CDR3 region: CASRSWGNYGYTF. In DNA form, the CDR3 reads TGTGCCAGCAGGTCTTGGGGGAACTATGGCTACACCTTC.